This passage covers 13 T cell receptor beta chains from one sample sequenced in a study of T cell responses to AZD1222 COVID-19 vaccine. The data were produced by immunoSEQ multiplex PCR, yet TCRdb's version contains in-frame clones alone and is incomplete. The table lists about 35,000 clones, 85% to 90% of them singletons. Sequenced material: peripheral blood, taken 28 days after the second AZD1222 dose. These receptors came from an adult who received the AZD1222 COVID-19 vaccine.

This clone was detected only a few times. The chain carries TRBV19 and TRBJ1-4; D uncertain. Germline CDR1 reads LNHDA; CDR2 reads SQIVND (reference sequence). The germline V and J ends were trimmed by 5 bases and 6 bases, with 10 bases remaining between them. The CDR3 runs to 13 residues. The CDR3 DNA follows: TGTGCCAGTAGTGGGCGAGTGGATGAAAAACTGTTTTTT. This sequence encodes CASSGRVDEKLFF.

There are a few counts of this clone. This chain links TRBV19 with TRBJ1-1, with 7 bases that match TRBD1. CDR3 length: 15 amino acids. The V segment lost 4 bases and the J segment 1 base; nucleotides outside the gene matches: 6. Germline CDR1 LNHDA, CDR2 SQIVND (reference sequence). This CDR3 is CASSNYRGANTEAFF. As DNA, the CDR3 is TGTGCCAGTAGTAATTACAGGGGTGCGAACACTGAAGCTTTCTTT.

The J gene is TRBJ2-3, the V gene TRBV7-2; 12 bases are a match to TRBD2. The length of the CDR3 is 16 residues. Trimming at V came to 1 base and at J to 4 bases, leaving 3 bases not matched to a gene. Germline V gene lookup returns CDR1 SGHTA and CDR2 FQGNSA. The CDR3 coding sequence is TGTGCCAGCAGCTTAGGGGCTAGCGGGGGGGCAGATACGCAGTATTTT. Amino acid sequence: CASSLGASGGADTQYF.

This clone has only one observation. The chain has TRBV5-1 and TRBJ1-1; a possible D gene is TRBD1 (6 bases). This CDR3 contains 15 residues. Germline lookup yields CDR1 SGHRS and CDR2 YFSETQ. V was clipped by 1 base and J by 5 bases, with 15 bases between them. CDR3 amino acids: CASSLSGGRVTEAFF. For the CDR3, the DNA is TGCGCCAGCAGCTTGAGCGGGGGGCGGGTAACTGAAGCTTTCTTT.

V gene TRBV19 combines with J gene TRBJ1-2, with no clear D. Germline-derived CDR1 and CDR2 are LNHDA and SQIVND (reference sequence). The CDR3 runs 15 residues. The ends were cut back, 6 bases at V and 5 bases at J, with 19 bases in the middle. CDR3 sequence: CASRSDRPEHYGYTF. CDR3 nucleotide sequence: TGTGCCAGTAGATCGGACCGACCTGAGCATTATGGCTACACCTTC.

The V gene is TRBV5-4, the J gene TRBJ1-5, with 9 bases lining up with TRBD1. V lost 5 bases to trimming and J lost 4 bases; unmatched junction nucleotides: 7. The germline gives CDR1 SGHNT, CDR2 YYREEE (reference sequence). The length of the CDR3 is 15 residues. CDR3 sequence (DNA): TGTGCCAGCAGGACTCCTGGGACAGGGAATCAGCCCCAGCATTTT. Translation: CASRTPGTGNQPQHF.

J is TRBJ2-7 and V is TRBV4-1; TRBD2 matches 13 bases. The CDR3 spans 16 residues. After removal of 4 bases from V and 4 bases from J, the junction contained 7 bases not matched to a gene. CDR1 MGHRA and CDR2 YSYEKL come from the germline V gene. This CDR3 is CASSRTGTSGTYEQYF. For the CDR3, the DNA is TGCGCCAGCAGCCGTACCGGGACTAGCGGGACTTACGAGCAGTACTTC.

By sample fraction, this clone is medium-sized. The chain employs TRBV6-4 and TRBJ2-2, with D unclear. V lost 0 bases, J lost 4 bases, and 3 bases lay in between. There are 13 residues in the CDR3. The germline V gene has CDR1 MRHNA and CDR2 SNTAGT. CDR3 loop: CASSDSVTGELFF. CDR3 bases: TGTGCCAGCAGTGACTCGGTCACCGGGGAGCTGTTTTTT.

The chain recombines TRBV3-1 (or the pseudogene TRBV3-2) with TRBJ1-2; D uncertain. CDR3 length: 12 amino acids. Germline V gene sequence: CDR1 LGHDT, CDR2 YNNKEL (reference sequence). V lost 1 base and J 6 bases, leaving 6 bases between the germline ends. In DNA, the CDR3 is TGTGCCAGCAGCCAAGGAACGAATGGCTACACCTTC. This codes for CASSQGTNGYTF.

The gene calls are TRBV24-1 and TRBJ2-1, with TRBD2 identical over 11 bases. V lost 7 bases to trimming and J lost 5 bases; unmatched junction nucleotides: 6. The CDR3 sequence is 15 residues long. Looked up from germline, CDR1 is KGHDR and CDR2 is SFDVKD. CDR3 nucleotides: TGTGCCACCAGCTCACTAGCGGGAGTGGACAATGAGCAGTTCTTC. It translates to CATSSLAGVDNEQFF.

This chain connects TRBV19 to TRBJ1-2, with unresolved D. Trimming left V 4 bases short and J 2 bases short, with 8 bases between. Germline V gives CDR1 LNHDA, CDR2 SQIVND (reference sequence). The CDR3 is 13 residues long. The CDR3 DNA follows: TGTGCCAGTAGTACGACACCGAACTATGGCTACACCTTC. This gives the protein CASSTTPNYGYTF.

The chain joins TRBV4-2 to TRBJ2-6, with 10 nucleotides matching TRBD1. The trim removed 1 base at V and 2 bases at J, leaving 8 bases unmatched. Per the germline V gene, CDR1 is LGHNA and CDR2 is YNFKEQ. The CDR3 consists of 19 residues. For the CDR3, the DNA is TGTGCCAGCAGCCAAGCAGGGACAGGGGTGATAGCTGGGGCCAACGTCCTGACTTTC. Translation gives CASSQAGTGVIAGANVLTF.

This chain joins TRBV11-2 and TRBJ2-7; 8 positions match TRBD2. The CDR3 is 14 amino acids. From germline, CDR1 is SGHAT and CDR2 FQNNGV. The V and J ends lost 5 bases and 1 base, in that order; junction bases with no gene match: 4. This chain's CDR3 is CASSRSGGSYEQYF. CDR3 nucleotide sequence: TGTGCCAGCAGCAGAAGCGGGGGATCCTACGAGCAGTACTTC.